This TCR beta chain emerged from a study of blood T cell repertoires in COVID-19. Background on the study: T cells, B-cell-depleted T cells, or PBMCs provided the cDNA or gDNA that served as material.

Authors' processing steps: Estimation of nucleated cell counts was performed using reference gene primer amplification. Here immunoSEQ multiplex PCR was the method, and the copy in TCRdb shows in-frame clones only, minus some. V and J calls and clone size are those listed in that table; D and trimming were worked out from the DNA. The sample yields approximately 320,000 clones, 85% to 90% seen once. This clone was recorded a few times. The germline V gene encodes CDR1 MGHRA and CDR2 YSYEKL. There are 17 residues in the CDR3. The trim removed 3 bases at V and 3 bases at J, leaving 13 bases unmatched. This receptor was taken from a woman aged 25 to 39 with COVID-19, enrolled during active disease. Sequences were obtained from peripheral blood. The chain couples TRBV4-1 to TRBJ2-7; TRBD2 matches at 8 bases. Here the CDR3 DNA reads TGCGCCAGCAGCCAGGCCCCGCCAGCGGGGGCCCTCTACGAGCAGTACTTC. It is translated as CASSQAPPAGALYEQYF.